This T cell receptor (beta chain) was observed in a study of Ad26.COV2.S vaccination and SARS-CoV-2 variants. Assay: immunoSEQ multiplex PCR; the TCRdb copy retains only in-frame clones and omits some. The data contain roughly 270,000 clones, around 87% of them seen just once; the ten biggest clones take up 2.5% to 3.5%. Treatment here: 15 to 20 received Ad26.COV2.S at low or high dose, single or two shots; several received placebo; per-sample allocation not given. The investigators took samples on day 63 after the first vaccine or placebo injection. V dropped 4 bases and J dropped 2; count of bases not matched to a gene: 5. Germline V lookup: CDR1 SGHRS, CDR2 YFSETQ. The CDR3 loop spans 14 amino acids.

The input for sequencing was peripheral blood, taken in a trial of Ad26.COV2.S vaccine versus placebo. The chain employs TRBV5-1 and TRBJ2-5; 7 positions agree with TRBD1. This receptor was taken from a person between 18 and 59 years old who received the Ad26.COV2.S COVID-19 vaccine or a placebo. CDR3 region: CASSKGQQQETQYF. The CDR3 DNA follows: TGCGCCAGCAGCAAGGGACAGCAACAAGAGACCCAGTACTTC.